A single sample gave rise to the 10 T cell receptor beta chains below, sequenced in a study of identifying expanded T cells in peripheral blood. Using immunoSEQ multiplex PCR, the repertoire was profiled, and TCRdb retains in-frame clones only, with some absent. The sample yields about 100,000 clones, over 70% seen once. Material for sequencing was blood. These TCRs come from a person between 18 and 70 years old in good health.

The rearrangement joins TRBV6-1 to TRBJ1-3; D uncertain. CDR1 MNHNS and CDR2 SASEGT come from the germline V gene. V lost 2 bases to trimming and J lost 0 bases, with 8 bases between them. The CDR3 runs 15 residues. CDR3 nucleotides: TGTGCCAGCAGTGAAAGGGTGAGCTCTGGAAACACCATATATTTT. It is translated as CASSERVSSGNTIYF.

This clone has just one count. This chain uses TRBV4-2 with TRBJ2-1; no clear D gene. Trimming cost V 4 bases and J 5 bases, with 6 bases left between them. The germline gives CDR1 LGHNA, CDR2 YNFKEQ. This CDR3 is built from 12 residues. The CDR3 region has the DNA TGTGCCAGCAGCCCTCAGAACAATGAGCAGTTCTTC. It codes for CASSPQNNEQFF.

The chain joins TRBV7-3 to TRBJ2-1; 9 bases line up with TRBD2. Trimming removed 5 bases from V and 5 bases from J; junction bases left unmatched: 7. Germline values: CDR1 SGHTA, CDR2 FQGTGA. This CDR3 is 15 amino acids long. Here the CDR3 DNA reads TGTGCCAGCAGCCCCACCAGCGGGGGGCACAATGAGCAGTTCTTC. Its protein is CASSPTSGGHNEQFF.

The count of this clone is one. This chain links TRBV11-2 with TRBJ1-2; 7 bases align to TRBD1. This CDR3 comprises 14 residues. CDR1 and CDR2 from the germline V gene are SGHAT and FQNNGV. The J segment lost 7 bases and the V segment lost 5 bases, leaving 10 bases of the junction unmatched. Here the CDR3 reads CASSLRGGAGGYTF. As DNA, the CDR3 is TGTGCCAGCAGCCTAAGAGGGGGCGCGGGTGGCTACACCTTC.

A single count supports this clone. This chain's CDR3 is CASSRHGQGDEKLFF. In DNA, the CDR3 is TGTGCCAGCAGTCGACATGGGCAGGGGGATGAAAAACTGTTTTTT. The V and J genes are TRBV6-5 and TRBJ1-4, with 7 bases that match TRBD1. CDR1 is MNHEY, CDR2 SVGAGI, per germline. This CDR3 contains 15 residues. V was clipped by 5 bases and J by 6 bases; unmatched bases: 9.

This clone was seen once. The chain is built from TRBV5-1 and TRBJ2-3; TRBD1 matches 7 bases. Per germline, CDR1 SGHRS and CDR2 YFSETQ. The junction had 11 bases not matched to a gene; V was cut back by 4 bases and J by 3 bases. The CDR3 sequence is 16 residues long. This CDR3 reads CASSRHPEQGTDTQYF. CDR3 DNA: TGCGCCAGCAGCCGACACCCAGAACAGGGGACAGATACGCAGTATTTT.

V is TRBV7-9 and J is TRBJ1-5; D is possibly TRBD1 (5 bases). Germline V gene sequence: CDR1 SEHNR, CDR2 FQNEAQ (reference sequence). The CDR3 consists of 15 residues. Trimming removed 5 bases at V and 3 bases at J, with 14 bases between. CDR3 region: CASSPPGADNQPQHF. The DNA for the CDR3 is TGTGCCAGCAGCCCGCCCGGGGCAGACAATCAGCCCCAGCATTTT.

This clone was counted once. The gene calls are TRBV4-2 and TRBJ2-7, with a tentative D call TRBD1 (6 bases). The ends were cut back, 1 base at V and 7 bases at J, with 20 bases in the middle. Germline V lookup: CDR1 LGHNA, CDR2 YNFKEQ. The CDR3 extends over 16 amino acids. This CDR3 reads CASSQVGTSGNGEQYF. For the CDR3, the DNA is TGTGCCAGCAGCCAAGTCGGGACAAGCGGCAACGGAGAGCAGTACTTC.

The rearrangement links TRBV19 to TRBJ2-3, with 7 bases matching TRBD1. There are 15 residues in the CDR3. J lost 8 bases, V lost 1 base, and 9 bases had no gene match. Germline CDR1 reads LNHDA; CDR2 reads SQIVND (reference sequence). CDR3 nucleotides: TGTGCCAGTAGTATAGGGACAGGATCCCCGGGTACGCAGTATTTT. Translation gives CASSIGTGSPGTQYF.

The J gene is TRBJ2-7, the V gene TRBV27, with D perhaps matching TRBD2 (6 bases). V shed 2 bases and J shed 2 bases, with 13 bases lying between them. This CDR3 has 15 residues. In germline, CDR1 is MNHEY, CDR2 SMNVEV (reference sequence). This CDR3 reads CASSLVGEDAYEQYF. As DNA, the CDR3 is TGTGCCAGCAGTTTAGTAGGGGAGGATGCCTACGAGCAGTACTTC.